Described below is a single T cell receptor beta chain sequence and its context. Antigen specificity is unknown. CDR3 size: 15 residues. Trimming shortened V by 1 base and J by 4 bases, and 11 bases separated the two germline ends. Germline V gene lookup returns CDR1 LNHNV and CDR2 YYDKDF (reference sequence). Unique molecular identifiers were attached to individual cDNA molecules. From the 5' RACE reads, TCRdb called clonotypes with MiXCR, one entry per CDR3 protein. The sample includes approximately 50,000 distinct CDR3 sequences, over 7% of them seen just once. These data come from a study of early T cells in non-severe SARS-CoV-2 infection. The study's findings and limits: In VDJdb matching, anti-spike CD8 responses were favored while private and CD4 specificities went missing.

Material for sequencing was whole blood. The sequence derives from an adult who was a healthcare worker with PCR-confirmed SARS-CoV-2 infection or an uninfected control (not recorded which). The chain is built from TRBV15 and TRBJ2-1; D might be TRBD2 (5 bases). CDR3: CATSRVNSEYNEQFF. The CDR3 DNA sequence: TGTGCCACCAGCAGAGTTAATAGCGAATACAATGAGCAGTTCTTC.